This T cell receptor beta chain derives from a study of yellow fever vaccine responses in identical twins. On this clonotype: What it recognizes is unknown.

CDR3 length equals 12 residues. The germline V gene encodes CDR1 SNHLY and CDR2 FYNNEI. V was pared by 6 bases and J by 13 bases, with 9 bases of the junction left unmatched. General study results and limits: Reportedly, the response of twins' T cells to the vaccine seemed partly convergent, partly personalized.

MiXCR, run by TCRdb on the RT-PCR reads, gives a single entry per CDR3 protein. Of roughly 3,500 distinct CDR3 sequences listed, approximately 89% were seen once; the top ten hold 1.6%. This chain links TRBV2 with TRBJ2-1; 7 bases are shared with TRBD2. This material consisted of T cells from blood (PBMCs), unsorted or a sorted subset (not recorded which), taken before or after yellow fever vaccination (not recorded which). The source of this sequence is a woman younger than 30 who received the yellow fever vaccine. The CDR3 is CASRTEAGLQFF. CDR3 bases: TGTGCCAGCAGGACCGAAGCGGGATTACAGTTCTTC.